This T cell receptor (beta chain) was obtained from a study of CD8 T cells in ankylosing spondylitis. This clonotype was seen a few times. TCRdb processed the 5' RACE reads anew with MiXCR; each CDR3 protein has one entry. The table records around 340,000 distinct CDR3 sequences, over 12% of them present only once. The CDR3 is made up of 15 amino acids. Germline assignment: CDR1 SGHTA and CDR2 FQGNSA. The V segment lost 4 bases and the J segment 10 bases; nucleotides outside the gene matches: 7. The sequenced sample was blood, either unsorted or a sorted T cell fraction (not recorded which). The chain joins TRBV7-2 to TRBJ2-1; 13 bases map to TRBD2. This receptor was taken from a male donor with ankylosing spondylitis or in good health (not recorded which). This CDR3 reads CASSSWTSGGEEQFF. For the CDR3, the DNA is TGTGCCAGCAGCTCGTGGACTAGCGGGGGAGAAGAGCAGTTCTTC.